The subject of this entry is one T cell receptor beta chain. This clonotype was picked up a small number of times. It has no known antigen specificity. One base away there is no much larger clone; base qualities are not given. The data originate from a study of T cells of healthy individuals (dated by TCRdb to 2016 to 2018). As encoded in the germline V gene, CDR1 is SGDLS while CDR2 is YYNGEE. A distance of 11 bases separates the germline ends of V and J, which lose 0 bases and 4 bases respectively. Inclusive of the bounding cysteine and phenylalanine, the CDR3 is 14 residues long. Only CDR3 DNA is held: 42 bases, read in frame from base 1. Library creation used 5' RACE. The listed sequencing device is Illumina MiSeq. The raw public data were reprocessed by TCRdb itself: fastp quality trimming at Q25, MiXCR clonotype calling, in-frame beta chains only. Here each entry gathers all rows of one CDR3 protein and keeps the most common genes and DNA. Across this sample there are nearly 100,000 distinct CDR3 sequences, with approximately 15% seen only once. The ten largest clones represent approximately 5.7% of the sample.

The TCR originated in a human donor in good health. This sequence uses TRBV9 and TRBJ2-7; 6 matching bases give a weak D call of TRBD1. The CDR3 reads CASSVAGHQYEQYF. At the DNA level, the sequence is TGTGCCAGCAGCGTAGCGGGACACCAATACGAGCAGTACTTC.